This T cell receptor (beta chain) was obtained from a study of T-cell memory formation after mild COVID-19. This clonotype was seen repeatedly, ten times or more. This CDR3 is 13 amino acids long. V was shortened by 4 bases and J by 6 bases, with 14 bases between the two germline ends. Germline V gene data show CDR1 as SGHRS and CDR2 as YFSETQ. The authors produced TCR alpha and TCR beta cDNA libraries with sample barcodes and UMIs by 5'RACE using constant-segment primers. TCRdb reanalysed the 5' RACE reads using MiXCR and keeps one entry per CDR3 protein. The sample includes under 35,000 distinct CDR3 sequences, around 20% seen only once; the top ten take over 1.5%.

This TCR was recovered from an adult who had mild COVID-19 (a few samples of this study predate the infection). Cell type and time point are not known. Sample: PBMCs or a T cell subset sorted from them (not recorded which). The chain links TRBV5-1 to TRBJ2-7, with no clear D. The CDR3, as DNA: TGCGCCAGCAGCATATTGGCCTCCGCCGAGCAGTACTTC. This codes for CASSILASAEQYF. The full variable domain, in which reference TRBV5-1 and TRBJ2-7 provide the parts outside the CDR3, is KAGVTQTPRYLIKTRGQQVTLSCSPISGHRSVSWYQQTPGQGLQFLFEYFSETQRNKGNFPGRFSGRQFSNSRSEMNVSTLELGDSALYLCASSILASAEQYFGPGTRLTVT.